The present TCR beta chain was sequenced within a study of Ad26.COV2.S vaccination and SARS-CoV-2 variants. Profiled with immunoSEQ multiplex PCR; TCRdb holds only in-frame clones, not every one. The sample holds roughly 400,000 clones, about nine tenths seen once. The germline V gene has CDR1 SEHNR and CDR2 FQNEAQ (reference sequence). This CDR3 has 14 residues. Treatment indicated: some 20 received Ad26.COV2.S at low or high dose, single or two shots; 5 received placebo; per-sample allocation not given. Following the first vaccine or placebo injection, samples were taken on day 63. The chain couples TRBV7-9 to TRBJ2-3; D might be TRBD2 (7 bases). This TCR came from a person aged 18 to 59 who received the Ad26.COV2.S COVID-19 vaccine or a placebo. The source was peripheral blood, collected in a trial of Ad26.COV2.S vaccine versus placebo. For the CDR3, the DNA is TGTGCTTCTCTAGGGGGGAGGGCCCCAGATACGCAGTATTTT. Amino acid sequence: CASLGGRAPDTQYF.